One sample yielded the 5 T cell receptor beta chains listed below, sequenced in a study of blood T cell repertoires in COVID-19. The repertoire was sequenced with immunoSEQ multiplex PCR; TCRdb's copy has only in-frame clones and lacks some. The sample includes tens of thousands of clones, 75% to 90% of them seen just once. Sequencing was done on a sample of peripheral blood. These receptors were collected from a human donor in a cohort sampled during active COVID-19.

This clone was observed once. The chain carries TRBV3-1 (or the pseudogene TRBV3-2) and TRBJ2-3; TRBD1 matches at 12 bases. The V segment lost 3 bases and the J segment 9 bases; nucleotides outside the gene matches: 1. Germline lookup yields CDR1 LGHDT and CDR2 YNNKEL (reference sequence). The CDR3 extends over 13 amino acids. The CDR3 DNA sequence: TGTGCCAGCAGCCAGGGACAGGGGGCGACGCAGTATTTT. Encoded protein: CASSQGQGATQYF.

The CDR3 reads CATSNFQRTEETQYF. CDR3 nucleotides: TGTGCCACCAGCAACTTCCAGCGGACTGAAGAGACCCAGTACTTC. The rearrangement uses TRBV15 and TRBJ2-5; the D gene is possibly TRBD2 (5 bases). The CDR3 consists of 15 residues. Germline CDR1 reads LNHNV; CDR2 reads YYDKDF (reference sequence). V lost 4 bases to trimming and J lost 3 bases, with 15 bases between them.

The DNA of the CDR3 is TGTGCCAGCAGCAATAGCGGGGCGGAGACCCAGTACTTC. Translating gives CASSNSGAETQYF. This chain joins TRBV3-1 (or the pseudogene TRBV3-2) and TRBJ2-5, with 8 nucleotides matching TRBD2. From germline, CDR1 is LGHDT and CDR2 YNNKEL (reference sequence). The CDR3 has 13 amino acids. The V gene end was trimmed by 5 bases and the J gene end by 5 bases; junction bases not matched to a gene: 4.

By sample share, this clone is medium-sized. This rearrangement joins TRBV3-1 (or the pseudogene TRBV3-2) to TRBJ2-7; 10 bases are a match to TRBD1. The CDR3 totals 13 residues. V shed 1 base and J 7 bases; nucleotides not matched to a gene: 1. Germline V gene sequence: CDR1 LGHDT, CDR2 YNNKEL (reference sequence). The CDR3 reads CASSQGTGGEQYF. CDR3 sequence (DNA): TGTGCCAGCAGCCAAGGGACAGGGGGAGAGCAGTACTTC.

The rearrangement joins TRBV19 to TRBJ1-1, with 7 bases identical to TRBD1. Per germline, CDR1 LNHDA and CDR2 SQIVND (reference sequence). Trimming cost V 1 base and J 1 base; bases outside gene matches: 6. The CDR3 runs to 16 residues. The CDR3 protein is CASSIGRGGPNTEAFF. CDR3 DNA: TGTGCCAGTAGTATAGGGAGAGGGGGCCCGAACACTGAAGCTTTCTTT. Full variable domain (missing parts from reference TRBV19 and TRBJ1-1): DGGITQSPKYLFRKEGQNVTLSCEQNLNHDAMYWYRQDPGQGLRLIYYSQIVNDFQKGDIAEGYSVSREKKESFPLTVTSAQKNPTAFYLCASSIGRGGPNTEAFFGQGTRLTVV.